This T cell receptor (beta chain) is drawn from a study of neoadjuvant anti-PD-1 for oral cavity cancer. Study-level information: Patients without progression received a fourth nivolumab dose around day 43, then surgical resection on days 50-56.

Note on this clone: The antigen is not known.

The study, taken as a whole, reports: With three patients per group, TCR findings need larger cohorts.

Produced via immunoSEQ multiplex PCR; TCRdb's table is partial and in-frame only. The table has 55,000 to 80,000 clones, 70% to 90% seen once; the top ten hold around 2.7%. Time point here: after neoadjuvant nivolumab, at surgical resection. PBMCs were not maintained or expanded in culture before analysis. The sequence was collected from a person between 35 and 79 years old with oral cavity squamous cell carcinoma. This specimen was PBMCs, taken after nivolumab (anti-PD-1) treatment.

The chain's CDR3 is CASSLGLSSGIQETQYF. The CDR3 DNA follows: TGTGCCAGCAGCTTAGGGTTGTCTAGCGGGATCCAAGAGACCCAGTACTTC. The chain has TRBV7-2 and TRBJ2-5; 9 bases map to TRBD2. CDR1 SGHTA and CDR2 FQGNSA come from the germline V gene. This CDR3 comprises 17 residues. The V and J ends lost 1 base and 1 base, in that order; junction bases with no gene match: 7.